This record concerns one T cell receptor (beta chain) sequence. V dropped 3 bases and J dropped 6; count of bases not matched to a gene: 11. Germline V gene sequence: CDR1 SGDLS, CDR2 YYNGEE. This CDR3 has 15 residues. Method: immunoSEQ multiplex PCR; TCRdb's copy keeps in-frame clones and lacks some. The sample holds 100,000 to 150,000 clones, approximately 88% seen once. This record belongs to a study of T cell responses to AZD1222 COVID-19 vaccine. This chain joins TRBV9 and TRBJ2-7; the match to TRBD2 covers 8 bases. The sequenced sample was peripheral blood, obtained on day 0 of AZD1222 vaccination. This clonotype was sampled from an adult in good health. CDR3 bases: TGTGCCAGCAGCGCGGTCCCGGCGGGGGGCGGCGAGCAGTACTTC. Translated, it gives CASSAVPAGGGEQYF.